This TCR beta chain came from a study of OX40 agonist ivuxolimab in advanced cancers. Study observations and caveats: At doses 0.1 to 3.0 mg/kg, CD4+ and CD8+ clones expanded.

In regard to this clone: Its matching antigen is unknown.

V gave up 5 bases and J gave up 0 bases, with 10 bases separating them. This CDR3 spans 14 amino acids. Germline-derived CDR1 and CDR2 are SGHVS and FQNEAQ. The table came from immunoSEQ multiplex PCR; TCRdb's copy has only in-frame clones and leaves some out. Of about 6,700 clones listed, about 94% were seen once; the top ten hold more than 9.5%. The chain combines TRBV7-8 with TRBJ1-1, with TRBD1 as a possible D gene (6 bases). Sequencing used CD4+ or CD8+ T cells sorted from blood, obtained in a trial of the OX40 agonist ivuxolimab. The clonotype comes from an adult with an advanced solid tumor such as melanoma, head and neck, liver or kidney cancer. Here the CDR3 reads CASSVDSLNTEAFF. The DNA for the CDR3 is TGTGCCAGCAGCGTGGACAGCCTGAACACTGAAGCTTTCTTT.